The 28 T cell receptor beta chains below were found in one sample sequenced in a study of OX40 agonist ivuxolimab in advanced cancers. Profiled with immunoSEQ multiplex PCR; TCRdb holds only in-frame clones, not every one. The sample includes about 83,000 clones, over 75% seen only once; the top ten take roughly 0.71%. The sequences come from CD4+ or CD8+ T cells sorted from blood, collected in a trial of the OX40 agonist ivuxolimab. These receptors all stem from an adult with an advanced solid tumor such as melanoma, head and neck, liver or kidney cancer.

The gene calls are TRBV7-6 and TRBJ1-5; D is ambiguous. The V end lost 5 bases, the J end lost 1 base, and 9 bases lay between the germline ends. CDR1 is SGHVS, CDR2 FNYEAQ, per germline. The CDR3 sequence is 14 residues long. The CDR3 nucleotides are TGTGCCAGCAGCCCAGGACTGAGCAATCAGCCCCAGCATTTT. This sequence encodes CASSPGLSNQPQHF.

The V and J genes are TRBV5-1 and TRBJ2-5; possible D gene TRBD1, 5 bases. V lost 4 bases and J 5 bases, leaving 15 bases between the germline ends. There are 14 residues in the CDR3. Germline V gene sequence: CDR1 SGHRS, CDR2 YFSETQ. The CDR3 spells CASSTDSTRETQYF. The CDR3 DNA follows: TGCGCCAGCAGCACAGACAGTACCAGGGAGACCCAGTACTTC.

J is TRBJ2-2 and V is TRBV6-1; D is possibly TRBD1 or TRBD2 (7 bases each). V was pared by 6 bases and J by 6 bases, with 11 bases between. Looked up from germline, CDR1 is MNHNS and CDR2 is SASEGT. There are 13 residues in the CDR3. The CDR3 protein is CASRGRGPGELFF. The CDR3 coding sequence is TGTGCCAGCAGAGGGAGGGGGCCCGGGGAGCTGTTTTTT.

The DNA for the CDR3 is TGTGCCAGCAGCACGAGGGGATTCGGGGAGCAGTACTTC. Translation gives CASSTRGFGEQYF. The rearrangement uses TRBV7-9 and TRBJ2-7, with D perhaps given as TRBD1 or TRBD2 (5 bases each). Looked up from germline, CDR1 is SEHNR and CDR2 is FQNEAQ (reference sequence). V lost 5 bases and J lost 7, with 15 bases in between. The CDR3 contains 13 residues.

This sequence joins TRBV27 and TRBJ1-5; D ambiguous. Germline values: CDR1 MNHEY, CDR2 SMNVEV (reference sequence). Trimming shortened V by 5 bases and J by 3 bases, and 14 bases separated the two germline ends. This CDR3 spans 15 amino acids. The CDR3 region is CASSHGGRNNQPQHF. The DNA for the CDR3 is TGTGCCAGCAGTCATGGAGGACGGAACAATCAGCCCCAGCATTTT.

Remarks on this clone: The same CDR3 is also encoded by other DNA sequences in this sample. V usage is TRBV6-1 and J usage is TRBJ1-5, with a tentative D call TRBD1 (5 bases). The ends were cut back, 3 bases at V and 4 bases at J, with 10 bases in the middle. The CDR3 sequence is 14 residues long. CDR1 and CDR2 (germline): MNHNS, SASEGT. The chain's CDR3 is CASSDPQGNQPQHF. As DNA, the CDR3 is TGTGCCAGCAGTGACCCCCAGGGTAATCAGCCCCAGCATTTT.

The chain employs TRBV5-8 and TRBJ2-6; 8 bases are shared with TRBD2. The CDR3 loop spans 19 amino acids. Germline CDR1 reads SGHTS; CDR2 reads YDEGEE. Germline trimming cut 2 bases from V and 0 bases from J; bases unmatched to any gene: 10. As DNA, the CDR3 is TGTGCCAGCAGCTTTCGGGGCGGGGGGTCGAGCTCTGGGGCCAACGTCCTGACTTTC. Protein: CASSFRGGGSSSGANVLTF. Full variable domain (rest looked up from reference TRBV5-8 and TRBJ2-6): EAGVTQSPTHLIKTRGQQATLRCSPISGHTSVYWYQQALGLGLQFLLWYDEGEERNRGNFPPRFSGRQFPNYSSELNVNALELEDSALYLCASSFRGGGSSSGANVLTFGAGSRLTVL.

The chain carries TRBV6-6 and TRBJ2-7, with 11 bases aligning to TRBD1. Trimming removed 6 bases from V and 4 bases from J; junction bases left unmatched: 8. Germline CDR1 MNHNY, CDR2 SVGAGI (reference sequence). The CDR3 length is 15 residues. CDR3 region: CASRRPGQGGYEQYF. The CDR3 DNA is TGTGCCAGCAGGCGACCGGGACAGGGGGGATACGAGCAGTACTTC.

The CDR3 DNA reads TGCGCCAGCAGCTTGATGGGAACAACTAATGAAAAACTGTTTTTT. This translates into CASSLMGTTNEKLFF. The chain uses TRBV5-1 and TRBJ1-4; no clear D. V lost 1 base, J lost 0 bases, and 7 bases lay in between. The CDR3 is 15 residues long. In germline, CDR1 is SGHRS, CDR2 YFSETQ.

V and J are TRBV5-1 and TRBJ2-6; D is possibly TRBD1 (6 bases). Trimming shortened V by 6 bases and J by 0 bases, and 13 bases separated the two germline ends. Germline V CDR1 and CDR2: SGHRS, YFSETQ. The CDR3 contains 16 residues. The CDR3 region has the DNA TGCGCCAGCAACAGGGCCGACTTCTCTGGGGCCAACGTCCTGACTTTC. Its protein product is CASNRADFSGANVLTF.

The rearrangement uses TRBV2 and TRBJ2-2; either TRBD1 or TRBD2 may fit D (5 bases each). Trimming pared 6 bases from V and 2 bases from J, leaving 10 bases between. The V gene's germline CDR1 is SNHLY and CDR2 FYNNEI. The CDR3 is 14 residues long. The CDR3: CASSRERNTGELFF. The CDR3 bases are TGTGCCAGCAGCAGGGAGAGAAACACCGGGGAGCTGTTTTTT. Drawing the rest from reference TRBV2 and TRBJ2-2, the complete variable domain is EPEVTQTPSHQVTQMGQEVILRCVPISNHLYFYWYRQILGQKVEFLVSFYNNEISEKSEIFDDQFSVERPDGSNFTLKIRSTKLEDSAMYFCASSRERNTGELFFGEGSRLTVL.

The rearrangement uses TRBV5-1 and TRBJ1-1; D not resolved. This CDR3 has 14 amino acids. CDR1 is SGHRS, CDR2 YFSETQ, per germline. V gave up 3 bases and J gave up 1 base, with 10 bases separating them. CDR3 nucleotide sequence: TGCGCCAGCAGCTACGACGGTGGGAACACTGAAGCTTTCTTT. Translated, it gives CASSYDGGNTEAFF.

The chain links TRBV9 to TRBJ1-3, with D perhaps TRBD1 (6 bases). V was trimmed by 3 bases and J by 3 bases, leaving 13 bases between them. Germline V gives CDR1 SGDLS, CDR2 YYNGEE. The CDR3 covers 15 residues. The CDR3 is CASSDFRGLGNTIYF. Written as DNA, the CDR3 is TGTGCCAGCAGCGACTTTCGGGGGCTTGGAAACACCATATATTTT.

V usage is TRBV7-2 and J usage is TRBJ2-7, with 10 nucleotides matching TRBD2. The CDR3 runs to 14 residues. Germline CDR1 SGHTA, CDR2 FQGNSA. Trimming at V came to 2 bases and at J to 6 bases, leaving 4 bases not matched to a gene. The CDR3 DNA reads TGTGCCAGCAGCTTAAGCGGGGGGGCCACCGAGCAGTACTTC. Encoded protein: CASSLSGGATEQYF.

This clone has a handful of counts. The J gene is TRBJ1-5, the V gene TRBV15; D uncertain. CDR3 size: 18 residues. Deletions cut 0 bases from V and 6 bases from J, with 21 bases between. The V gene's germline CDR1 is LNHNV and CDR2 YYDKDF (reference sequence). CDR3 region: CATSRDEGLIHMRQPQHF. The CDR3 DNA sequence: TGTGCCACCAGCAGAGACGAAGGTTTGATCCATATGCGTCAGCCCCAGCATTTT.

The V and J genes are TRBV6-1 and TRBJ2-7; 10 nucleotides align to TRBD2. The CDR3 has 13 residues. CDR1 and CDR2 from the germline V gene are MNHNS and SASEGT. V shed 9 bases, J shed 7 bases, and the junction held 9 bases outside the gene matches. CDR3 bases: TGTGCCAGTGGAGCGGGGGGGCCGGAGGAGCAGTACTTC. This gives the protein CASGAGGPEEQYF.

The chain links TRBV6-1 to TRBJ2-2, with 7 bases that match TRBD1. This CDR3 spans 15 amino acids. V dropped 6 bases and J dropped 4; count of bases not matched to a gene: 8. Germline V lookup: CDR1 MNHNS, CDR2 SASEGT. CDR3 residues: CASSHDRVGTGELFF. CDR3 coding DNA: TGTGCCAGCAGCCACGACAGGGTGGGCACCGGGGAGCTGTTTTTT.

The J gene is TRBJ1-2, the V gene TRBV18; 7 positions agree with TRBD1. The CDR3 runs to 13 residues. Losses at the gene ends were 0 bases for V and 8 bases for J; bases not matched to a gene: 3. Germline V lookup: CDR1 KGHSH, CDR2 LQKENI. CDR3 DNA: TGTGCCAGCTCACCACCGACAGGGCGAGGCTACACCTTC. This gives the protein CASSPPTGRGYTF. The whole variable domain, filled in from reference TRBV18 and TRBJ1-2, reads NAGVMQNPRHLVRRRGQEARLRCSPMKGHSHVYWYRQLPEEGLKFMVYLQKENIIDESGMPKERFSAEFPKEGPSILRIQQVVRGDSAAYFCASSPPTGRGYTFGSGTRLTVV.

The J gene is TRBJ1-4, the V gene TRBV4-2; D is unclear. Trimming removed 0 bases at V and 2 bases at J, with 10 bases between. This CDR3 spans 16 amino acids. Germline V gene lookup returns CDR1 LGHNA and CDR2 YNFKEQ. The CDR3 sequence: CASSQEGTTTNEKLFF. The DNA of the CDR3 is TGTGCCAGCAGCCAAGAAGGCACGACCACTAATGAAAAACTGTTTTTT.

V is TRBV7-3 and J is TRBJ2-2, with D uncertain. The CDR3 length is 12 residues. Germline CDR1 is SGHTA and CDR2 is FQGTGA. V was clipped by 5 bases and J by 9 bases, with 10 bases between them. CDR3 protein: CASSPNDWELFF. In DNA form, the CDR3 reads TGTGCCAGCAGCCCCAACGATTGGGAGCTGTTTTTT.

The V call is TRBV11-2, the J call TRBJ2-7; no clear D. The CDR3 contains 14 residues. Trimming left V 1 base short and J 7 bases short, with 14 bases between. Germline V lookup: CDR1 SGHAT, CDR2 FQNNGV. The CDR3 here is CASSLGGTMREQYF. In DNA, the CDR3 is TGTGCCAGCAGCTTAGGGGGAACCATGCGGGAGCAGTACTTC.

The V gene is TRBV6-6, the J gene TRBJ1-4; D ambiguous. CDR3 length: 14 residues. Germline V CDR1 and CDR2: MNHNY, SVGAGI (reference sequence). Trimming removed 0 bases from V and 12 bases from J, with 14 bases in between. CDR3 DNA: TGTGCCAGCAGTTACTCGAGTTCCGACGGACAACTGTTTTTT. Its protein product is CASSYSSSDGQLFF.

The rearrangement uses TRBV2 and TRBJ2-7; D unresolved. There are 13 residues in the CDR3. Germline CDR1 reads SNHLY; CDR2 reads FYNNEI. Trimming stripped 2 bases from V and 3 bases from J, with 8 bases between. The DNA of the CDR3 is TGTGCCAGCAGTGAATGGGGTGGCTACGAGCAGTACTTC. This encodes CASSEWGGYEQYF.

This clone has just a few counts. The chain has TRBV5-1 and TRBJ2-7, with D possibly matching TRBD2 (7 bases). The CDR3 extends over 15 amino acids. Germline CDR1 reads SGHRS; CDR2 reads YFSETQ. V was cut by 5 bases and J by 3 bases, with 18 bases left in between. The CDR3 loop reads CASRTQGGGSYEQYF. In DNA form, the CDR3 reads TGCGCCAGCAGGACCCAAGGGGGGGGTAGCTACGAGCAGTACTTC. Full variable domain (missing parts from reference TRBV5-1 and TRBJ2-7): KAGVTQTPRYLIKTRGQQVTLSCSPISGHRSVSWYQQTPGQGLQFLFEYFSETQRNKGNFPGRFSGRQFSNSRSEMNVSTLELGDSALYLCASRTQGGGSYEQYFGPGTRLTVT.

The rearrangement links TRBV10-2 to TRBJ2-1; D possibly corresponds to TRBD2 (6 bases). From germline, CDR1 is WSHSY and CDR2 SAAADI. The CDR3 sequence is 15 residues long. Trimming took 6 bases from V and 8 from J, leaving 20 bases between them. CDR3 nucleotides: TGCGCCAGCAGGGACCCGGTCCCCGGGAGCGATGAGCAGTTCTTC. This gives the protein CASRDPVPGSDEQFF.

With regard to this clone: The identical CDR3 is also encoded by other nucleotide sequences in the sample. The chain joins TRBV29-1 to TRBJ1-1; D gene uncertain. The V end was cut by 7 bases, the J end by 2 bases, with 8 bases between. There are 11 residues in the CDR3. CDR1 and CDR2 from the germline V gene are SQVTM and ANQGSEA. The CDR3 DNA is TGCAGCGGCTTCAGAAACACTGAAGCTTTCTTT. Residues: CSGFRNTEAFF.

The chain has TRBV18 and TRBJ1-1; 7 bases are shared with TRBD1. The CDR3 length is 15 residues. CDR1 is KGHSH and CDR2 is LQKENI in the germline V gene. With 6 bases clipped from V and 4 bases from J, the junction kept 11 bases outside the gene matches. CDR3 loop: CASSPGRGPSTEAFF. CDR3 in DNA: TGTGCCAGCTCCCCGGGGAGGGGGCCGAGCACTGAAGCTTTCTTT.

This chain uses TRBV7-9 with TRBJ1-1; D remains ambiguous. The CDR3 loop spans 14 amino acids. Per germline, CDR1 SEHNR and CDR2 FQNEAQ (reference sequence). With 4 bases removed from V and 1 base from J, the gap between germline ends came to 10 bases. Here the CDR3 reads CASSSPPENTEAFF. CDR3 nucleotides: TGTGCCAGCAGCTCCCCCCCGGAGAACACTGAAGCTTTCTTT.